This T cell receptor (beta chain) appears in the sequencing data of a study of response to subunit inactivated influenza vaccine. TCRdb analysed the RT-PCR reads with MiXCR anew, one entry per CDR3 protein. The sample has about 160,000 distinct CDR3 sequences, about a tenth seen once; the top ten hold around 12%. The CDR3 totals 19 residues. Trimming removed 1 base at V and 2 bases at J, with 23 bases between. Germline V gene sequence: CDR1 SGHAT, CDR2 FQDESV (reference sequence). This clonotype was recorded many times. This sequence originates from a man aged 45 to 65 who received an inactivated influenza vaccine. Sequences were derived from non-naive T cells sorted from PBMCs, sampled more than 35 days after vaccination. This chain links TRBV11-1 with TRBJ1-2; D gene unclear. The CDR3 region is CASSLGGYGRRPGNYGYTF. CDR3 nucleotide sequence: TGTGCCAGCAGCTTAGGAGGGTATGGACGCCGTCCGGGGAACTATGGCTACACCTTC.